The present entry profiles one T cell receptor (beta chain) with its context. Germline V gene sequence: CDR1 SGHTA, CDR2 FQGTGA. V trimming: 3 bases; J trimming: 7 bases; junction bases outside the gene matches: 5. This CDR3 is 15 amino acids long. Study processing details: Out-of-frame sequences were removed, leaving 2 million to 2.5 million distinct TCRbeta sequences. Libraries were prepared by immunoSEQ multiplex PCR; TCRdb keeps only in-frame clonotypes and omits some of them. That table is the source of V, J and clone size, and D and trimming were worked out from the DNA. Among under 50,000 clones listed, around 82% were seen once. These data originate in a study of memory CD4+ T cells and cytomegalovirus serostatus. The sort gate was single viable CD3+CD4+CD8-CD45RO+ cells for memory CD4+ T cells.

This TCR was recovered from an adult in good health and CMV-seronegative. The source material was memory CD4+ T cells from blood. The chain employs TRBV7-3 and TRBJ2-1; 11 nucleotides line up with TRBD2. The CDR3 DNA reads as TGTGCCAGCAGCTTGACTAGCGGGGCTTTTAATGAGCAGTTCTTC. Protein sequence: CASSLTSGAFNEQFF.